This T cell receptor (beta chain) was obtained from a study of T cell changes during pregnancy in multiple sclerosis. This CDR3 spans 15 amino acids. V lost 4 bases to trimming and J lost 2 bases, with 15 bases between them. Germline CDR1 reads MGHRA; CDR2 reads YSYEKL. Clones were read by immunoSEQ multiplex PCR, and TCRdb kept only the in-frame ones, dropping some. This table has about 33,000 clones, about 89% appearing once. This TCR was recovered from a female donor in good health, enrolled as a control in a pregnancy study. V is TRBV4-1 and J is TRBJ2-7; D is possibly TRBD1 (6 bases). Sample: CD4+ T cells from peripheral blood mononuclear cells, taken in the third trimester of pregnancy. DNA of the CDR3: TGCGCCAGCAGCCCTGGGGGCAGGGCAGCCTACGAGCAGTACTTC. This sequence encodes CASSPGGRAAYEQYF.